The next 2 T cell receptor beta chains were all read from a single sample in a study of cytomegalovirus exposure and HLA in healthy donors. The PCR used 60 Vbeta and 13 Jbeta primers. The repertoire was sequenced with immunoSEQ multiplex PCR; TCRdb's copy has only in-frame clones and lacks some. The listing contains around 76,000 clones. Sequenced input: PBMCs. These receptors all stem from a boy younger than 18 in good health and CMV-seronegative.

The V call is TRBV6-6, the J call TRBJ1-2; tentative D call: TRBD1 (5 bases). V was trimmed by 1 base and J by 4 bases, leaving 10 bases between them. The CDR3 sequence is 14 residues long. Per the germline V gene, CDR1 is MNHNY and CDR2 is SVGAGI (reference sequence). This CDR3 reads CASSYWGVSYGYTF. CDR3 nucleotide sequence: TGTGCCAGCAGTTACTGGGGGGTTTCCTATGGCTACACCTTC.

The rearrangement joins TRBV4-3 to TRBJ2-7; a weak D match, TRBD2 (5 bases). Trimming removed 2 bases at V and 6 bases at J, with 23 bases between. The CDR3 spans 17 residues. The V gene's germline CDR1 is LGHNA and CDR2 YSLEER. The CDR3 DNA follows: TGCGCCAGCAGCCAAAGGGCTTCGGCTGGAGAGGGAGTCGAGCAGTACTTC. Translated: CASSQRASAGEGVEQYF.